This TCR beta chain appears in the sequencing data of a study of OX40 agonist ivuxolimab in advanced cancers. V lost 7 bases, J lost 11 bases, and 23 bases lay in between. Germline CDR1 is MNHEY and CDR2 is SVGAGI. The CDR3 spans 14 residues. Profiled with immunoSEQ multiplex PCR; TCRdb holds only in-frame clones, not every one. The data hold under 70,000 clones, with roughly 87% observed a single time. Findings of the study overall: Clonal expansion among partial responders at 0.1-3.0 mg/kg ranked near the lowest.

A word on this clone: Antigen unknown.

The chain joins TRBV6-5 to TRBJ1-1; the D gene is possibly TRBD1 (6 bases). The clonotype was recovered from an adult with an advanced solid tumor such as melanoma, head and neck, liver or kidney cancer. Here the sequenced sample was CD4+ or CD8+ T cells sorted from blood, taken in a trial of the OX40 agonist ivuxolimab. CDR3 in DNA: TGTGCCAGCACTCCCTCCGGGGGGGCGCCGATGGCTTTCTTT. Protein sequence: CASTPSGGAPMAFF.